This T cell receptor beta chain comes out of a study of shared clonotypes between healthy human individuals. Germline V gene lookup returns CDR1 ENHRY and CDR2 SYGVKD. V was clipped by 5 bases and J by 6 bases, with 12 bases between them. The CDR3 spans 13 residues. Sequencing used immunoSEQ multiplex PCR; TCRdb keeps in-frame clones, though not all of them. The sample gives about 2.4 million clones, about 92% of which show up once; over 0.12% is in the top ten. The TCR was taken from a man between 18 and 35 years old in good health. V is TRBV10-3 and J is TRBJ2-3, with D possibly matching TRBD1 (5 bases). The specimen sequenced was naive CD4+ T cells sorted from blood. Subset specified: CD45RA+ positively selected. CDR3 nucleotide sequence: TGTGCCATCAGTCCCCCAGGGAAGGATACGCAGTATTTT. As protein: CAISPPGKDTQYF.